The T cell receptor (beta chain) under discussion was sequenced for a study of sequential checkpoint blockade in melanoma. Study context: First-line arms were nivolumab then ipilimumab, or the reverse, randomized 1:1.

Sequencing was performed with immunoSEQ multiplex PCR; in TCRdb, only in-frame clones are kept and a portion is missing. The top ten hold about a sixth of the sample, which has roughly 29,000 clones, 75% to 85% seen once. Treatment reported: randomized to nivolumab then ipilimumab (arm A) or the reverse (arm B). Patients had received no earlier DNA-damaging chemotherapy. This CDR3 has 15 amino acids. V was shortened by 8 bases and J by 2 bases, with 17 bases between the two germline ends. Germline V gene data show CDR1 as MNHEY and CDR2 as SVGAGI. This chain links TRBV6-5 with TRBJ2-3; D perhaps matches TRBD1 (6 bases). The material sequenced was CD8+ T cells sorted from blood (inferred from file names), taken from a patient given nivolumab and ipilimumab in sequence. The receptor was isolated from a human donor with melanoma. The CDR3 coding sequence is TGTGCCAGCGCAACCATCGGACAGACCACAGATACGCAGTATTTT. Amino acids: CASATIGQTTDTQYF.